This T cell receptor (beta chain) was sequenced in a study of blood T cell repertoires in COVID-19. Study-level background: Some COVID-19 samples were acute and others convalescent; all came from the United States, Italy and Spain.

Original analysis: Amplified reference gene primers provided the basis for estimating nucleated cell counts. Profiling relied on immunoSEQ multiplex PCR, and the TCRdb table lists in-frame clones only, not all of them. D and trimming come from the DNA, and the V and J calls and clone size come from that table. The table records about 180,000 clones, roughly 80% of them present only once. This study enrolled people aged 18 to 89 from under 25 US geographic areas. The CDR3 is 14 amino acids. Between the trimmed V and J ends, which lost 1 base and 2 bases, there was a span of 11 bases. Germline V gene data show CDR1 as GTSNPN and CDR2 as SVGIG (reference sequence).

The sequencing input was PBMCs or T cells enriched from blood (not recorded which). The chain carries TRBV30 and TRBJ1-2; D gene ambiguous. This TCR was recovered from a man in his 60s who had been exposed to COVID-19. This chain's CDR3 is CAWSGRRVNYGYTF. In DNA form, the CDR3 reads TGTGCCTGGAGTGGACGGAGAGTGAACTATGGCTACACCTTC. The full variable domain, with the rest looked up from reference TRBV30 and TRBJ1-2, is SQTIHQWPATLVQPVGSPLSLECTVEGTSNPNLYWYRQAAGRGLQLLFYSVGIGQISSEVPQNLSASRPQDRQFILSSKKLLLSDSGFYLCAWSGRRVNYGYTFGSGTRLTVV.